This T cell receptor beta chain was obtained from a study of identical twins. This clonotype was counted only a few times. Its antigen is currently unknown. The study, taken as a whole, reports: For zero-insertion analyses, partial confounding could come from invariant MAIT and iNKT cells. The same donors were not followed; conclusions instead depended on cross-sectional statistical analysis.

CDR1 and CDR2 from the germline V gene are LGHDT and YNNKEL (reference sequence). This CDR3 spans 12 amino acids. Trimming took 4 bases from V and 6 from J, leaving 10 bases between them. Carrying unique molecular identifiers, the cDNA also gained a universal primer site through template switching. MiXCR, run by TCRdb on the 5' RACE reads, gives a single entry per CDR3 protein. Of 210,000 or so distinct CDR3 sequences in the sample, around 8% are singletons; the top ten hold more than 1.5%. The data were also submitted as part of a second study, on yellow fever vaccine responses in identical twins.

This TCR came from a woman aged 18-35 years in good health. The material sequenced was memory (CD45RO+) T cells sorted from blood. J is TRBJ2-7 and V is TRBV3-1; possibly TRBD1 or TRBD2 for D (5 bases each). For the CDR3, the DNA is TGTGCCAGCAGCCGACGGGGCGGCGAGCAGTACTTC. Residues: CASSRRGGEQYF.